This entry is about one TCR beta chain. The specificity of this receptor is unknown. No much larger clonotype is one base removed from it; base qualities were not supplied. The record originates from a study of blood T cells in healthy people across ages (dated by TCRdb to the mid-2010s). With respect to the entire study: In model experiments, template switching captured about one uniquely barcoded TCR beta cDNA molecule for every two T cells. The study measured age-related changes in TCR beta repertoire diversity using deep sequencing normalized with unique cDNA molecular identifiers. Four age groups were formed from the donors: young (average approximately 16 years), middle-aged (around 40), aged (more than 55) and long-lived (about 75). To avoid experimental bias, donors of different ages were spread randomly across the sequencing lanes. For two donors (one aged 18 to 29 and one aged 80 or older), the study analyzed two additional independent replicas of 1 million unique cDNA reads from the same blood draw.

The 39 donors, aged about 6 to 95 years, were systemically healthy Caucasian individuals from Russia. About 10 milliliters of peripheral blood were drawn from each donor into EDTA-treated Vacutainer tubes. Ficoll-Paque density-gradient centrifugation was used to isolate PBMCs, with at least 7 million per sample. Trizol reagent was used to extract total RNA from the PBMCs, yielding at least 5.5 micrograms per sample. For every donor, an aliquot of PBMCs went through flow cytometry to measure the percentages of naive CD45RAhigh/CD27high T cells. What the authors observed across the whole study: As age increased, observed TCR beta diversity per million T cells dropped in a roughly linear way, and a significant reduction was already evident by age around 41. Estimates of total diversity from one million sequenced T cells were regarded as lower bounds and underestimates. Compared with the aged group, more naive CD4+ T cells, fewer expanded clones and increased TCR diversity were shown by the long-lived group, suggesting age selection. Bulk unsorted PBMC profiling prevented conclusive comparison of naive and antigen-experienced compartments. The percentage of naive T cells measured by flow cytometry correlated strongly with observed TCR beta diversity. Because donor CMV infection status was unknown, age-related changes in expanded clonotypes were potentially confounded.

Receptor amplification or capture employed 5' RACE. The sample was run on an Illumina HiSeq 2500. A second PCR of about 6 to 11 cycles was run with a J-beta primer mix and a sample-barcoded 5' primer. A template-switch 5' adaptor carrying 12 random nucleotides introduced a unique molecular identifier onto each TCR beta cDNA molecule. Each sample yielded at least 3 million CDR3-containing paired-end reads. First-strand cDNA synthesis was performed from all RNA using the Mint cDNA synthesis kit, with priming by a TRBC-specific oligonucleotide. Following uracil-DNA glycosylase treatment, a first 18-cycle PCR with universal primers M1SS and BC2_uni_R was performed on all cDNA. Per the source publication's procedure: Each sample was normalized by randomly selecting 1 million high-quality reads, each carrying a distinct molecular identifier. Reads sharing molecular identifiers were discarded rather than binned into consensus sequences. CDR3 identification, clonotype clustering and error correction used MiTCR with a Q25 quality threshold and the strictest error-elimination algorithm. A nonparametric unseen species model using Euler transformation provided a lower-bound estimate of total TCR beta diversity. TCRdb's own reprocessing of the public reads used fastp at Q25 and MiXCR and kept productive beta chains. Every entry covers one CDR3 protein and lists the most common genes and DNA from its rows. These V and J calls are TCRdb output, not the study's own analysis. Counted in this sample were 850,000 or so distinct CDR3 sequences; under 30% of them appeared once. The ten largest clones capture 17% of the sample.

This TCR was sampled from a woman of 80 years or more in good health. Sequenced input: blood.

The bases read TGTGCCAGCAGTCTGACACCTTTCCACGAGCAGTACTTC. Its protein is CASSLTPFHEQYF. The V gene is TRBV12-3 or TRBV12-4 and the J gene is TRBJ2-4; no D gene call is confident. The J call may be faulty, since TRBJ2-7 better matches the DNA end. The CDR3 holds 13 amino acids from the cysteine to the phenylalanine. Of the read, only the CDR3 DNA is kept; its 39 bases are in frame from base 1.